The 16 T cell receptor beta chains reported below all come from one sample, sequenced in a study of blood T cell repertoires in COVID-19. Repertoires were generated with immunoSEQ multiplex PCR, while TCRdb's copy carries only in-frame clones and drops some. This sample has around 170,000 clones, with just over 85% found just once. Sequencing used peripheral blood. All receptors derive from a man aged 45 to 65 with active or convalescent COVID-19.

This clone came up once. The gene calls are TRBV6-4 and TRBJ2-1; TRBD1 aligns across 9 bases. This CDR3 spans 15 amino acids. The germline V gene encodes CDR1 MRHNA and CDR2 SNTAGT. With 4 bases clipped from V and 2 bases from J, the junction kept 3 bases outside the gene matches. DNA of the CDR3: TGTGCCAGCAGTGGAGGACAGGGGACCTACAATGAGCAGTTCTTC. It encodes CASSGGQGTYNEQFF.

This rearrangement joins TRBV10-3 to TRBJ2-5, with a tentative D call TRBD1 (6 bases). Germline CDR1 ENHRY, CDR2 SYGVKD. V was cut by 3 bases and J by 2 bases, with 16 bases left in between. There are 16 residues in the CDR3. The CDR3 sequence is CAISDVWSRGQETQYF. The CDR3 DNA follows: TGTGCCATCAGTGATGTATGGTCCAGGGGACAAGAGACCCAGTACTTC.

The rearrangement joins TRBV30 to TRBJ2-7; 10 bases are a match to TRBD1. With V trimmed by 2 bases and J by 0 bases, 4 bases remained unmatched. This CDR3 spans 15 amino acids. Germline V gene lookup returns CDR1 GTSNPN and CDR2 SVGIG (reference sequence). In nucleotides, the CDR3 is TGTGCCTGGAGTCCCCGGGACAGGGGCTCCTACGAGCAGTACTTC. Amino acid sequence: CAWSPRDRGSYEQYF.

The gene calls are TRBV3-1 (or the pseudogene TRBV3-2) and TRBJ1-4; 8 bases agree with TRBD1. With 7 bases clipped from V and 4 bases from J, the junction kept 8 bases outside the gene matches. The CDR3 is 15 residues long. Germline values: CDR1 LGHDT, CDR2 YNNKEL (reference sequence). The CDR3 coding sequence is TGTGCCAGCAAACAAACAGGGGGTATTAATGAAAAACTGTTTTTT. This translates into CASKQTGGINEKLFF.

This chain's CDR3 is CASSTNPGGYYNEQFF. The CDR3 DNA is TGTGCCAGCAGCACGAACCCAGGAGGATATTACAATGAGCAGTTCTTC. The chain is built from TRBV9 and TRBJ2-1; maybe TRBD2 (5 bases). The CDR3 is 16 amino acids. The ends were cut back, 4 bases at V and 4 bases at J, with 18 bases in the middle. Per germline, CDR1 SGDLS and CDR2 YYNGEE.

The chain combines TRBV6-4 with TRBJ2-2, with D perhaps TRBD1 (6 bases). The CDR3 runs 14 residues. The V end lost 4 bases, the J end lost 1 base, and 7 bases lay between the germline ends. The germline V gene has CDR1 MRHNA and CDR2 SNTAGT. As DNA, the CDR3 is TGTGCCAGCAGTGCAGGGGTGAACACCGGGGAGCTGTTTTTT. Its protein is CASSAGVNTGELFF.

The chain employs TRBV7-6 and TRBJ1-3; D is unclear. The CDR3 extends over 14 amino acids. Germline assignment: CDR1 SGHVS and CDR2 FNYEAQ. V lost 1 base and J lost 8, with 12 bases in between. The CDR3 DNA reads TGTGCCAGCAGCTTAGGCCCAGACCGGGACACCATATATTTT. Its protein product is CASSLGPDRDTIYF.

This clone was recorded once. The CDR3 DNA reads TGTGCCAGCAGTCCCCCAGGGGCAGGGAGTAGGGATGAGCAGTTCTTC. Its protein is CASSPPGAGSRDEQFF. J is TRBJ2-1 and V is TRBV3-1 (or the pseudogene TRBV3-2); maybe TRBD1 (6 bases). Germline values: CDR1 LGHDT, CDR2 YNNKEL (reference sequence). CDR3 length equals 16 residues. The V gene lost 6 bases and the J gene lost 8 bases, with 23 bases spanning the gap.

V gene TRBV2 combines with J gene TRBJ2-5; TRBD1 might be the D (6 bases). Trimming left V 6 bases short and J 4 bases short, with 24 bases between. CDR1 is SNHLY and CDR2 is FYNNEI in the germline V gene. The CDR3 covers 17 residues. The CDR3 nucleotides are TGTGCCAGCAGCCAGAACCCTGGACCCGTGGGGGCAGAGACCCAGTACTTC. Translation gives CASSQNPGPVGAETQYF.

The V and J genes are TRBV6-5 and TRBJ1-5, with D maybe TRBD1 (6 bases). Germline CDR1 is MNHEY and CDR2 is SVGAGI. V was shortened by 0 bases and J by 2 bases, with 11 bases between the two germline ends. The CDR3 runs 16 residues. The CDR3 is CASSYSSQGGNQPQHF. As DNA, the CDR3 is TGTGCCAGCAGTTACTCCTCACAGGGTGGCAATCAGCCCCAGCATTTT.

The chain has TRBV30 and TRBJ1-2; TRBD1 aligns across 8 bases. The CDR3 totals 13 residues. The germline V gene encodes CDR1 GTSNPN and CDR2 SVGIG (reference sequence). J was trimmed by 5 bases and V by 5 bases; bases with no gene match: 7. For the CDR3, the DNA is TGTGCCTGGGCTGGACAGGGCGAATATGGCTACACCTTC. It specifies CAWAGQGEYGYTF.

The CDR3 spells CASSPRAAEKLFF. The DNA of the CDR3 is TGTGCCAGCTCACCCAGGGCAGCTGAAAAACTGTTTTTT. The chain has TRBV18 and TRBJ1-4, with D perhaps TRBD1 (5 bases). V lost 3 bases and J 7 bases, leaving 9 bases between the germline ends. The CDR3 is 13 amino acids. Germline V lookup: CDR1 KGHSH, CDR2 LQKENI.

The chain couples TRBV7-9 to TRBJ2-1; 7 bases agree with TRBD2. The CDR3 sequence is 16 residues long. V lost 5 bases, J lost 0 bases, and 7 bases stayed unmatched. The V gene's germline CDR1 is SEHNR and CDR2 FQNEAQ (reference sequence). CDR3 sequence: CASSMLSGISYNEQFF. For the CDR3, the DNA is TGTGCCAGCAGCATGCTAAGCGGGATCTCCTACAATGAGCAGTTCTTC.

Only a few counts were recorded for this clone. The CDR3 loop reads CASRSGESPLHF. CDR3 DNA: TGCGCCAGCAGGTCAGGGGAATCACCCCTCCACTTT. This chain uses TRBV5-1 with TRBJ1-6, with D perhaps TRBD1 (6 bases). The CDR3 consists of 12 residues. With 5 bases removed from V and 10 bases from J, the gap between germline ends came to 10 bases. Germline CDR1 SGHRS, CDR2 YFSETQ.

CDR3 amino acids: CSVSAGGLGNTIYF. The CDR3, as DNA: TGCAGCGTATCCGCAGGGGGGCTGGGAAACACCATATATTTT. The chain is built from TRBV29-1 and TRBJ1-3, with TRBD1 identical over 7 bases. CDR3 length: 14 amino acids. Germline-derived CDR1 and CDR2 are SQVTM and ANQGSEA. The ends lost 6 bases at V and 4 bases at J; junction bases unmatched: 9.

CDR3 DNA sequence: TGTGCCACCAGCAGGACAGGGGGCGCGTTCTATGGCTACACCTTC. Translating gives CATSRTGGAFYGYTF. The chain links TRBV15 to TRBJ1-2; 10 positions agree with TRBD1. This CDR3 is built from 15 residues. Germline CDR1 is LNHNV and CDR2 is YYDKDF (reference sequence). Losses at the gene ends were 3 bases for V and 4 bases for J; bases not matched to a gene: 5.